This TCR beta chain was identified during a study of cytomegalovirus exposure and HLA in healthy donors. Details on this clone: Antigen specificity is unknown.

Broader study findings: Many donors shared some public TCRs, even though most TCR sequences were rare. In vitro experiments confirmed that three CMV-associated chains were specific for CMV antigens. The study labeled 150 to 200 TCR beta chains cytomegalovirus-associated.

The donors were part of the validation cohort, which consisted of some 120 subjects and was separate from the first cohort of under 850 subjects. Germline CDR1 MGHRA, CDR2 YSYEKL. V shed 5 bases, J shed 7 bases, and the junction held 10 bases outside the gene matches. The CDR3 sequence is 17 residues long. Measured with immunoSEQ multiplex PCR; TCRdb has only the in-frame clones, and not every one. Counted here are 100,000 to 150,000 clones, 89% occurring once; the ten biggest clones make up roughly 2%. The receptor was derived from a woman between 18 and 29 years old in good health and CMV-seronegative. Sequences were obtained from PBMCs. The chain joins TRBV4-1 to TRBJ2-2, with 13 bases matching TRBD2. Here the CDR3 DNA reads TGCGCCAGCAGCTACGGACTAGCGGGAGTCTCGGACGGGGAGCTGTTTTTT. Its translation is CASSYGLAGVSDGELFF.